Listed here are 28 T cell receptor beta chains from one sample, sequenced in a study of CD8 T cells in ankylosing spondylitis. The antigens for these receptors are not known. Study results and caveats: Ankylosing spondylitis blood seemed to carry a telltale TCR beta motif made of under 10 highly homologous variants.

TCRdb re-called the 5' RACE reads with MiXCR, one entry per CDR3 protein. The sample has fewer than 400,000 distinct CDR3 sequences; approximately 8% are singletons. The specimen was blood, either unsorted or a sorted T cell fraction (not recorded which). These receptors originate from a male donor with ankylosing spondylitis.

The gene calls are TRBV5-1 and TRBJ1-2; the D is unclear. In germline, CDR1 is SGHRS, CDR2 YFSETQ. The V end was cut by 4 bases, the J end by 4 bases, with 14 bases between. The CDR3 loop spans 14 amino acids. The CDR3 here is CASSTQGSPYGYTF. CDR3 DNA sequence: TGCGCCAGCAGCACTCAAGGGTCCCCCTATGGCTACACCTTC.

This clonotype appeared many times. V and J are TRBV5-1 and TRBJ1-1; D call uncertain. The V gene's germline CDR1 is SGHRS and CDR2 YFSETQ. Deletions cut 4 bases from V and 3 bases from J, with 10 bases between. The CDR3 runs 13 residues. The chain's CDR3 is CASSTHPDTEAFF. DNA of the CDR3: TGCGCCAGCAGCACCCACCCGGACACTGAAGCTTTCTTT.

The CDR3 spells CASSEALQGVEQYF. The CDR3 region has the DNA TGTGCCAGCAGTGAAGCGCTTCAGGGGGTCGAGCAGTACTTC. The chain links TRBV2 to TRBJ2-7, with TRBD1 matching over 7 bases. The V segment lost 0 bases and the J segment 6 bases; nucleotides outside the gene matches: 5. The CDR3 contains 14 residues. Germline values: CDR1 SNHLY, CDR2 FYNNEI.

This clonotype was seen repeatedly, ten times or more. This chain links TRBV3-1 with TRBJ2-1, with TRBD2 identical over 9 bases. After removal of 4 bases from V and 4 bases from J, the junction contained 14 bases not matched to a gene. Germline loops: CDR1 LGHDT, CDR2 YNNKEL (reference sequence). The CDR3 runs 18 residues. The CDR3 coding sequence is TGTGCCAGCAGCCCCGGGGAGGTAGCGGGAGTGGTTTACAATGAGCAGTTCTTC. This translates into CASSPGEVAGVVYNEQFF.

V and J are TRBV30 and TRBJ2-5, with D possibly TRBD2 on 7 matching bases. CDR3 length: 14 residues. The germline gives CDR1 GTSNPN, CDR2 SVGIG (reference sequence). V was trimmed by 0 bases and J by 5 bases, leaving 13 bases between them. The CDR3 region is CAWSVGGDGETQYF. CDR3 sequence (DNA): TGTGCCTGGAGTGTAGGGGGGGATGGGGAGACCCAGTACTTC.

V gene TRBV5-6 combines with J gene TRBJ2-7; TRBD2 might be the D (5 bases). Looked up from germline, CDR1 is SGHDT and CDR2 is YYEEEE. The CDR3 runs to 14 residues. V gave up 6 bases and J gave up 2 bases, with 15 bases separating them. CDR3 nucleotide sequence: TGTGCCAGCAACTCCTTTGTGGAGGCCTACGAGCAGTACTTC. Its protein is CASNSFVEAYEQYF. The variable domain in full, completed from reference TRBV5-6 and TRBJ2-7, reads DAGVTQSPTHLIKTRGQQVTLRCSPKSGHDTVSWYQQALGQGPQFIFQYYEEEERQRGNFPDRFSGHQFPNYSSELNVNALLLGDSALYLCASNSFVEAYEQYFGPGTRLTVT.

The table lists this clonotype with many counts. This chain connects TRBV28 to TRBJ2-3; 12 positions agree with TRBD2. CDR1 and CDR2 from the germline V gene are MDHEN and SYDVKM. Unmatched junction bases numbered 7, after V lost 7 bases and J lost 2 bases. The CDR3 totals 16 residues. The CDR3 loop is CASKPWTSGTTDTQYF. The CDR3, as DNA: TGTGCCAGCAAGCCGTGGACTAGCGGGACCACAGATACGCAGTATTTT.

This clonotype turned up a few times. This sequence joins TRBV11-3 and TRBJ2-7; 7 bases map to TRBD1. V trimming: 1 base; J trimming: 3 bases; junction bases outside the gene matches: 6. Germline values: CDR1 SGHNT, CDR2 YENEEA. The CDR3 is made up of 15 amino acids. The CDR3 region is CASSLGGGPNYEQYF. CDR3 nucleotides: TGTGCCAGCAGCTTAGGAGGGGGCCCCAACTACGAGCAGTACTTC.

This chain links TRBV6-2 or TRBV6-3 with TRBJ2-2; D ambiguous. Germline V gene lookup returns CDR1 MNHEY and CDR2 SVGEGT. The V gene lost 1 base and the J gene lost 5 bases, with 11 bases spanning the gap. The CDR3 runs to 15 residues. As DNA, the CDR3 is TGTGCCAGCAGTTACTTCTTAATGGAGACCGGGGAGCTGTTTTTT. Protein product: CASSYFLMETGELFF.

The genes are TRBV5-1 and TRBJ1-2, with 8 bases aligning to TRBD1. The J segment lost 7 bases and the V segment lost 2 bases, leaving 7 bases of the junction unmatched. Germline-derived CDR1 and CDR2 are SGHRS and YFSETQ. The CDR3 length is 14 residues. The CDR3 coding sequence is TGCGCCAGCAGCTTTTTTACAGGGGGGACTGGCTACACCTTC. As protein: CASSFFTGGTGYTF.

This clonotype was counted a few times. The chain is built from TRBV5-1 and TRBJ2-1, with 10 bases that match TRBD2. Germline V gene data show CDR1 as SGHRS and CDR2 as YFSETQ. This CDR3 region has 17 residues. The trim removed 1 base at V and 6 bases at J, leaving 10 bases unmatched. The CDR3 loop is CASSLYLGLAGVNEQFF. In DNA form, the CDR3 reads TGCGCCAGCAGCTTGTATCTCGGGCTAGCGGGAGTCAATGAGCAGTTCTTC.

This clonotype was seen many times. The V call is TRBV6-5, the J call TRBJ2-1; 9 bases align to TRBD2. Germline lookup yields CDR1 MNHEY and CDR2 SVGAGI. This CDR3 has 16 residues. V lost 4 bases to trimming and J lost 7 bases; unmatched junction nucleotides: 11. The CDR3 spells CASSSLAGGPWNEQFF. Written as DNA, the CDR3 is TGTGCCAGCAGTTCCCTCGCGGGAGGGCCATGGAATGAGCAGTTCTTC.

The chain combines TRBV29-1 with TRBJ2-5; D is undetermined. This CDR3 has 15 residues. Germline V CDR1 and CDR2: SQVTM, ANQGSEA. Trimming shortened V by 3 bases and J by 0 bases, and 14 bases separated the two germline ends. DNA for the CDR3: TGCAGCGTTGACGCCGAGACCACACACCAAGAGACCCAGTACTTC. Its protein product is CSVDAETTHQETQYF.

This chain joins TRBV5-1 and TRBJ1-2; 8 bases align to TRBD1. The CDR3 totals 15 residues. Germline CDR1 and CDR2: SGHRS and YFSETQ. J was trimmed by 0 bases and V by 3 bases; bases with no gene match: 4. Here the CDR3 reads CASSSGQGSNYGYTF. As DNA, the CDR3 is TGCGCCAGCAGCTCAGGACAGGGCTCTAACTATGGCTACACCTTC.

This clonotype was counted between two and nine times. V gene TRBV5-1 combines with J gene TRBJ2-7; 8 bases are shared with TRBD2. The CDR3 is 16 amino acids. V was pared by 2 bases and J by 3 bases, with 10 bases of the junction left unmatched. Germline CDR1 SGHRS, CDR2 YFSETQ. The CDR3 nucleotides read TGCGCCAGCAGCTTCTTACCAATGACTAGCGACTACGAGCAGTACTTC. This gives the protein CASSFLPMTSDYEQYF. The full variable domain, in which reference TRBV5-1 and TRBJ2-7 provide the parts outside the CDR3, is KAGVTQTPRYLIKTRGQQVTLSCSPISGHRSVSWYQQTPGQGLQFLFEYFSETQRNKGNFPGRFSGRQFSNSRSEMNVSTLELGDSALYLCASSFLPMTSDYEQYFGPGTRLTVT.

V is TRBV5-1 and J is TRBJ2-7; D unresolved. V was trimmed by 4 bases and J by 2 bases, leaving 10 bases between them. The length of the CDR3 is 13 residues. Per the germline V gene, CDR1 is SGHRS and CDR2 is YFSETQ. CDR3 DNA sequence: TGCGCCAGCAGCCTGACTGAAGCCTACGAGCAGTACTTC. Residues: CASSLTEAYEQYF.

The V call is TRBV5-1, the J call TRBJ1-4; TRBD1 might be the D (5 bases). Per the germline V gene, CDR1 is SGHRS and CDR2 is YFSETQ. The CDR3 loop spans 14 amino acids. The germline V and J ends were trimmed by 0 bases and 16 bases, with 19 bases remaining between them. CDR3 sequence: CASSLAPGPQQRFF. The CDR3, as DNA: TGCGCCAGCAGCTTGGCCCCGGGGCCCCAGCAGCGGTTTTTT.

In this sample, this clonotype turned up a few times. This chain joins TRBV6-2 or TRBV6-3 and TRBJ2-3, with 11 bases that match TRBD2. Losses at the gene ends were 8 bases for V and 2 bases for J; bases not matched to a gene: 6. Germline V gives CDR1 MNHEY, CDR2 SVGEGT. The CDR3 is 15 residues long. CDR3 coding DNA: TGTGCCAGCTATGGGACTAGCGGCGTCACAGATACGCAGTATTTT. As protein: CASYGTSGVTDTQYF.

This clonotype occurred many times. The chain is built from TRBV7-2 and TRBJ2-3; a weak D match, TRBD1 (5 bases). This CDR3 is 15 amino acids long. Per the germline V gene, CDR1 is SGHTA and CDR2 is FQGNSA. V shed 1 base and J shed 2 bases, with 10 bases lying between them. The CDR3 DNA follows: TGTGCCAGCAGCTTAGATCCAGGGCTCACAGATACGCAGTATTTT. This encodes CASSLDPGLTDTQYF.

This clonotype was counted between two and nine times. The chain links TRBV7-3 to TRBJ1-1, with unresolved D. Trimming left V 5 bases short and J 1 base short, with 8 bases between. CDR3 length: 13 residues. Germline assignment: CDR1 SGHTA and CDR2 FQGTGA. CDR3 region: CASSAQRNTEAFF. The CDR3 region has the DNA TGTGCCAGCAGCGCTCAGAGGAACACTGAAGCTTTCTTT.

Ten or more counts support this clonotype. This rearrangement joins TRBV18 to TRBJ2-1, with TRBD2 matching 10 bases. Germline V lookup: CDR1 KGHSH, CDR2 LQKENI. The J segment lost 5 bases and the V segment lost 3 bases, leaving 4 bases of the junction unmatched. This CDR3 is built from 15 residues. CDR3 nucleotides: TGTGCCAGCTCACCCGGACTAGCGGTAGACAATGAGCAGTTCTTC. Translated: CASSPGLAVDNEQFF.

This clonotype was seen ten or more times. This rearrangement joins TRBV14 to TRBJ2-3; tentative D call: TRBD1 (6 bases). V was trimmed by 4 bases and J by 6 bases, leaving 11 bases between them. Germline V CDR1 and CDR2: SGHDN, FVKESK. This CDR3 region has 13 residues. The CDR3: CASSRGTPDTQYF. The CDR3 region has the DNA TGTGCCAGCAGCCGAGGGACACCCGATACGCAGTATTTT.

This clonotype was picked up a small number of times. This chain connects TRBV10-3 to TRBJ2-1; 11 positions agree with TRBD2. CDR3 size: 15 residues. Trimming cost V 5 bases and J 9 bases; bases outside gene matches: 9. Germline loops: CDR1 ENHRY, CDR2 SYGVKD. The chain's CDR3 is CAISTGTSGRGEQFF. In DNA, the CDR3 is TGTGCCATCAGTACGGGGACTAGCGGTCGGGGTGAGCAGTTCTTC.

This clonotype was found a few times. The chain employs TRBV27 and TRBJ1-6; D unclear. The V and J ends lost 2 bases and 11 bases respectively, with 10 bases between them. The germline V gene encodes CDR1 MNHEY and CDR2 SMNVEV (reference sequence). The CDR3 covers 13 residues. Written as DNA, the CDR3 is TGTGCCAGCAGTTTAGCGGACCTTGCACCCCTCCACTTT. As protein: CASSLADLAPLHF.

In this sample, this clonotype turned up a few times. The chain couples TRBV9 to TRBJ2-3; D gene ambiguous. This CDR3 comprises 15 residues. Trimming stripped 0 bases from V and 0 bases from J, with 8 bases between. CDR1 and CDR2 from the germline V gene are SGDLS and YYNGEE. CDR3 DNA sequence: TGTGCCAGCAGCGTAGGGGCCGGGAGCACAGATACGCAGTATTTT. Encoded protein: CASSVGAGSTDTQYF. Drawing the rest from reference TRBV9 and TRBJ2-3, the complete variable domain is DSGVTQTPKHLITATGQRVTLRCSPRSGDLSVYWYQQSLDQGLQFLIQYYNGEERAKGNILERFSAQQFPDLHSELNLSSLELGDSALYFCASSVGAGSTDTQYFGPGTRLTVL.

This clonotype was detected ten times or more. V usage is TRBV18 and J usage is TRBJ2-7; 10 bases align to TRBD1. The CDR3 runs 14 residues. Trimming removed 6 bases from V and 5 bases from J; junction bases left unmatched: 7. Germline CDR1 is KGHSH and CDR2 is LQKENI. The CDR3 bases are TGTGCCAGCTCTTCGAGGACAGGGGGTCACGAGCAGTACTTC. Translation gives CASSSRTGGHEQYF.

There are many counts of this clonotype. The V and J genes are TRBV27 and TRBJ2-1; 9 nucleotides match TRBD2. The germline gives CDR1 MNHEY, CDR2 SMNVEV (reference sequence). V was clipped by 3 bases and J by 7 bases; unmatched bases: 4. The CDR3 has 14 residues. The chain's CDR3 is CASSLGTSRNEQFF. The CDR3 bases are TGTGCCAGCAGTTTGGGGACTAGCAGGAATGAGCAGTTCTTC.

A few counts support this clonotype. V and J are TRBV15 and TRBJ1-2; no reliable D call. The CDR3 spans 15 residues. Trimming stripped 6 bases from V and 5 bases from J, with 19 bases between. Looked up from germline, CDR1 is LNHNV and CDR2 is YYDKDF (reference sequence). CDR3 DNA sequence: TGTGCCACCAGGAAAGACTGGGCAGGCGAATATGGCTACACCTTC. Residues: CATRKDWAGEYGYTF.